What follows describes a single T cell receptor (beta chain). Every PCR was spiked with synthetic TCR analog templates. The repertoire was sequenced with immunoSEQ multiplex PCR; TCRdb's copy has only in-frame clones and lacks some. Among roughly 36,000 clones listed, around 89% were seen once. V gave up 7 bases and J gave up 5 bases; unmatched junction bases: 10. CDR1 is LNHDA, CDR2 SQIVND, per germline (reference sequence). The CDR3 has 15 amino acids. These data belong to a study of PD-L1 blockade in urothelial cancer. Study details: Patients with male sex and bladder-origin urothelial cancer accounted for about 85% of the roughly 30 enrolled. Typically, measured as a median, blood samples had about 140,000 T cells. Analysis of blood occurred 3 weeks (second dose) and 6 weeks after treatment start.

The sample in question was PBMCs, obtained around atezolizumab (anti-PD-L1) treatment. The J gene is TRBJ2-5, the V gene TRBV19; 10 bases agree with TRBD1. This clonotype originated in a man aged 60 to 75 with urothelial cancer. The CDR3, as DNA: TGTGCCAGTACCCCGGGGGGACAGGGGTTGGAGACCCAGTACTTC. Amino acid sequence: CASTPGGQGLETQYF.